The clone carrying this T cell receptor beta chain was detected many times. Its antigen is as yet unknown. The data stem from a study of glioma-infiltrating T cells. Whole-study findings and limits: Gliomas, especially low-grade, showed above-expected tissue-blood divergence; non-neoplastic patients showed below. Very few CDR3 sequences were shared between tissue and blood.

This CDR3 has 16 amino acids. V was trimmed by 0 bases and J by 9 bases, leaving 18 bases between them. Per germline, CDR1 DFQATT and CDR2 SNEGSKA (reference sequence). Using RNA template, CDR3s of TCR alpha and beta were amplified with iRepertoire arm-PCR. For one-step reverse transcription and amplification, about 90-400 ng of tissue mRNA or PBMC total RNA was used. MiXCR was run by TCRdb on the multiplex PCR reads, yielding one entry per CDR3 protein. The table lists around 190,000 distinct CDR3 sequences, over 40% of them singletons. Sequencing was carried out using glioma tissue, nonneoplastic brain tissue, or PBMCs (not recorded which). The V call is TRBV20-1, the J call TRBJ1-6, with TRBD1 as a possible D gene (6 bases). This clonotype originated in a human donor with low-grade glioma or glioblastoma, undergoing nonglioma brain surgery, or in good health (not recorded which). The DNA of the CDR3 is TGCAGTGCTAGAGACACCAAACAGGGTGAAGGTTCACCCCTCCACTTT. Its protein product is CSARDTKQGEGSPLHF.